The 24 T cell receptor beta chains in this list originate from one sample, sequenced in a study of a mutant IDH1 vaccine in newly diagnosed glioma. What these receptors recognize is not known. Described time point: week 11, during vaccination. Each dose of the vaccine consisted of 300 ug of mutant IDH1 20-mer peptide, with topical imiquimod. TCRdb's table, derived via immunoSEQ multiplex PCR, lists solely in-frame clones and lacks some. The sample has around 120,000 clones; about four fifths are singletons. The sample here was PBMCs, taken from a glioma patient whose treatment included an IDH1 peptide vaccine. These receptors originate from a man aged 40-49 years with glioma.

The V and J genes are TRBV6-6 and TRBJ2-7, with D possibly matching TRBD1 (6 bases). Germline lookup yields CDR1 MNHNY and CDR2 SVGAGI (reference sequence). The V end lost 6 bases, the J end lost 1 base, and 16 bases lay between the germline ends. The CDR3 runs to 15 residues. CDR3 nucleotide sequence: TGTGCCAGCAGCCAGACCCAGGGGCCTTCCTACGAGCAGTACTTC. Its protein is CASSQTQGPSYEQYF.

The chain links TRBV5-4 to TRBJ2-3; 7 bases are shared with TRBD1. The V gene's germline CDR1 is SGHNT and CDR2 YYREEE (reference sequence). V was pared by 4 bases and J by 11 bases, with 7 bases of the junction left unmatched. The length of the CDR3 is 12 residues. The CDR3 DNA follows: TGTGCCAGCAGCGCGCCGGGACAGAAGCAGTATTTT. Translating gives CASSAPGQKQYF.

The chain employs TRBV27 and TRBJ1-1, with 8 bases that match TRBD1. This CDR3 is built from 15 residues. Germline lookup yields CDR1 MNHEY and CDR2 SMNVEV (reference sequence). J gave up 4 bases and V 4 bases, and 8 bases lay outside the gene matches. CDR3 amino acids: CASSSTGAVTTEAFF. Written as DNA, the CDR3 is TGTGCCAGCAGTTCGACAGGGGCAGTAACCACTGAAGCTTTCTTT.

This chain connects TRBV6-1 to TRBJ1-2; D is unresolved. V lost 10 bases, J lost 4 bases, and 16 bases lay in between. CDR1 MNHNS and CDR2 SASEGT come from the germline V gene. CDR3 size: 13 residues. The CDR3 sequence: CATLIGVTYGYTF. The CDR3 DNA is TGTGCCACTCTAATCGGGGTTACCTATGGCTACACCTTC.

V usage is TRBV5-4 and J usage is TRBJ2-7, with 10 bases matching TRBD2. V shed 0 bases, J shed 3 bases, and the junction held 3 bases outside the gene matches. The germline gives CDR1 SGHNT, CDR2 YYREEE (reference sequence). The length of the CDR3 is 15 residues. In DNA, the CDR3 is TGTGCCAGCAGCTTGGTAGCGGGAGGACACTACGAGCAGTACTTC. Translating it yields CASSLVAGGHYEQYF.

This chain joins TRBV2 and TRBJ1-2; 9 bases agree with TRBD1. The CDR3 contains 13 residues. V was clipped by 7 bases and J by 8 bases; unmatched bases: 8. Germline loops: CDR1 SNHLY, CDR2 FYNNEI. The CDR3 DNA is TGTGCCAGCACCCGGACAGGGGTTGAGGGCTACACCTTC. It yields the protein CASTRTGVEGYTF. The full variable domain, completed using reference TRBV2 and TRBJ1-2, is EPEVTQTPSHQVTQMGQEVILRCVPISNHLYFYWYRQILGQKVEFLVSFYNNEISEKSEIFDDQFSVERPDGSNFTLKIRSTKLEDSAMYFCASTRTGVEGYTFGSGTRLTVV.

J is TRBJ2-7 and V is TRBV4-3, with D unclear. Germline V lookup: CDR1 LGHNA, CDR2 YSLEER. V gave up 1 base and J gave up 1 base, with 11 bases separating them. CDR3 length: 15 residues. CDR3 nucleotide sequence: TGCGCCAGCAGCCAAGCTATAAGTAGATCCTACGAGCAGTACTTC. It is translated as CASSQAISRSYEQYF.

This chain connects TRBV4-3 to TRBJ2-5; 11 bases align to TRBD2. Germline assignment: CDR1 LGHNA and CDR2 YSLEER. The CDR3 runs to 14 residues. V lost 4 bases, J lost 4 bases, and 2 bases stayed unmatched. CDR3 protein: CASSPGLAAETQYF. The CDR3 nucleotides read TGCGCCAGCAGCCCGGGACTAGCGGCAGAGACCCAGTACTTC.

The chain uses TRBV4-2 and TRBJ1-6, with TRBD1 as a possible D gene (5 bases). This CDR3 has 16 residues. CDR1 is LGHNA and CDR2 is YNFKEQ in the germline V gene. The V gene lost 1 base and the J gene lost 6 bases, with 13 bases spanning the gap. The CDR3 is CASSQVPFRGNSPLHF. The CDR3 DNA sequence: TGTGCCAGCAGCCAAGTCCCTTTTAGGGGTAATTCACCCCTCCACTTT.

This rearrangement joins TRBV15 to TRBJ2-1; 10 bases align to TRBD1. This CDR3 has 15 residues. From germline, CDR1 is LNHNV and CDR2 YYDKDF (reference sequence). With V trimmed by 3 bases and J by 7 bases, 6 bases remained unmatched. CDR3 sequence: CATSSRQGAGNEQFF. CDR3 nucleotide sequence: TGTGCCACCAGCAGCCGACAGGGGGCGGGTAATGAGCAGTTCTTC.

This clone was seen a handful of times. The V call is TRBV2, the J call TRBJ1-1; TRBD1 matches at 10 bases. V dropped 5 bases and J dropped 0; count of bases not matched to a gene: 3. This CDR3 has 15 residues. The germline V gene encodes CDR1 SNHLY and CDR2 FYNNEI. DNA of the CDR3: TGTGCCAGCAGTTGGACAGGGGGTTTGAACACTGAAGCTTTCTTT. Protein product: CASSWTGGLNTEAFF.

The V and J genes are TRBV10-3 and TRBJ2-5, with 9 bases matching TRBD1. CDR3 length: 13 residues. Germline V lookup: CDR1 ENHRY, CDR2 SYGVKD. The ends lost 10 bases at V and 1 base at J; junction bases unmatched: 4. This CDR3 reads CATKTGGQETQYF. In DNA form, the CDR3 reads TGTGCCACCAAGACAGGGGGCCAAGAGACCCAGTACTTC.

This sequence joins TRBV11-1 and TRBJ2-2; 9 bases fit TRBD2. J gave up 6 bases and V 5 bases, and 7 bases lay outside the gene matches. The CDR3 sequence is 15 residues long. Germline V gene lookup returns CDR1 SGHAT and CDR2 FQDESV (reference sequence). The CDR3 nucleotides read TGTGCCAGCAGCGCGGGAGGGCCATTCTCCGGGGAGCTGTTTTTT. Translating gives CASSAGGPFSGELFF.

V and J are TRBV11-2 and TRBJ2-7; 7 bases fit TRBD1. J lost 3 bases, V lost 1 base, and 0 bases had no gene match. Per germline, CDR1 SGHAT and CDR2 FQNNGV. The CDR3 is 13 residues long. Written as DNA, the CDR3 is TGTGCCAGCAGCTTAGGGACAGGCTACGAGCAGTACTTC. Translated, it gives CASSLGTGYEQYF. The full variable domain, completed using reference TRBV11-2 and TRBJ2-7, is EAGVAQSPRYKIIEKRQSVAFWCNPISGHATLYWYQQILGQGPKLLIQFQNNGVVDDSQLPKDRFSAERLKGVDSTLKIQPAKLEDSAVYLCASSLGTGYEQYFGPGTRLTVT.

This clone was seen more than once but under ten times. The V call is TRBV19, the J call TRBJ1-1; D unclear. Germline V gene sequence: CDR1 LNHDA, CDR2 SQIVND (reference sequence). Between the trimmed V and J ends, which lost 7 bases and 0 bases, there was a span of 9 bases. The CDR3 spans 13 residues. DNA of the CDR3: TGTGCCAGTATGAGAAAAATGAACACTGAAGCTTTCTTT. Its protein is CASMRKMNTEAFF.

The CDR3 region has the DNA TGTGCCAGCTCACGAAAAGGGGCGCTGGCTGAAGCTTTCTTT. The encoded protein is CASSRKGALAEAFF. The chain combines TRBV18 with TRBJ1-1, with D tentatively TRBD1 (5 bases). Trimming cost V 4 bases and J 6 bases, with 15 bases left between them. Germline CDR1 and CDR2: KGHSH and LQKENI. This CDR3 has 14 amino acids.

This clone was observed once. V gene TRBV19 combines with J gene TRBJ2-2; TRBD2 is a possible D gene (6 bases). CDR3 length: 17 amino acids. The V and J ends lost 2 bases and 0 bases respectively, with 13 bases between them. CDR1 is LNHDA, CDR2 SQIVND, per germline (reference sequence). CDR3 amino acids: CASSIKARGSNTGELFF. CDR3 bases: TGTGCCAGTAGTATAAAGGCGCGGGGATCGAACACCGGGGAGCTGTTTTTT.

V gene TRBV2 combines with J gene TRBJ1-5; a weak D match, TRBD1 (5 bases). V lost 7 bases, J lost 4 bases, and 14 bases lay in between. This CDR3 region has 14 residues. Germline lookup yields CDR1 SNHLY and CDR2 FYNNEI. The CDR3 nucleotides are TGTGCCAGCAATATTAGGGAGGGGAATCAGCCCCAGCATTTT. Translation gives CASNIREGNQPQHF.

The V gene is TRBV10-3, the J gene TRBJ2-1; TRBD1 might be the D (7 bases). V lost 8 bases, J lost 5 bases, and 16 bases lay in between. This CDR3 contains 14 residues. Germline CDR1 and CDR2: ENHRY and SYGVKD. CDR3 residues: CAIDAGQRDNEQFF. The CDR3 DNA sequence: TGTGCCATCGACGCGGGACAGAGGGACAATGAGCAGTTCTTC.

This clone was seen just once. The rearrangement joins TRBV7-8 to TRBJ2-7, with TRBD2 as a possible D gene (5 bases). Germline V lookup: CDR1 SGHVS, CDR2 FQNEAQ. V was cut by 8 bases and J by 3 bases, with 17 bases left in between. This CDR3 comprises 14 residues. The CDR3 DNA sequence: TGTGCCAGCTCTCGGCGAGAGGGAAGCTACGAGCAGTACTTC. Protein: CASSRREGSYEQYF.

The chain couples TRBV6-1 to TRBJ1-2; TRBD1 might be the D (5 bases). Trimming removed 4 bases at V and 8 bases at J, with 17 bases between. CDR1 and CDR2 from the germline V gene are MNHNS and SASEGT. CDR3 length equals 14 residues. The CDR3 DNA follows: TGTGCCAGCAGTGTGCGGGACCGGGGTAGAGGCTACACCTTC. Its translation: CASSVRDRGRGYTF.

This clone was seen more than once but under ten times. This chain connects TRBV10-3 to TRBJ1-1, with unresolved D. Trimming took off 7 bases at V and 4 bases at J, with 10 bases between the two ends. The CDR3 contains 12 residues. Germline CDR1 ENHRY, CDR2 SYGVKD. CDR3 residues: CAINSRTTEAFF. The CDR3 DNA reads as TGTGCCATCAATAGCAGGACCACTGAAGCTTTCTTT.

The V gene is TRBV5-1, the J gene TRBJ2-5; 10 bases are a match to TRBD1. The DNA end is a closer match to TRBJ2-7, so the J assignment may be wrong. CDR1 and CDR2 from the germline V gene are SGHRS and YFSETQ. This CDR3 contains 15 residues. CDR3 in amino acids: CASRETGGVFGEQYF. The CDR3 DNA is TGCGCCAGCAGGGAGACAGGGGGCGTATTTGGCGAGCAGTACTTC.

A single count supports this clone. The DNA of the CDR3 is TGTGCCAGCAGCTTCTTTGGGGGGGTGAGCTCCTACGAGCAGTACTTC. This sequence encodes CASSFFGGVSSYEQYF. This chain joins TRBV7-2 and TRBJ2-7, with TRBD2 identical over 7 bases. Trimming took 3 bases from V and 0 from J; bases not matched to a gene: 8. Germline values: CDR1 SGHTA, CDR2 FQGNSA. The CDR3 contains 16 residues.